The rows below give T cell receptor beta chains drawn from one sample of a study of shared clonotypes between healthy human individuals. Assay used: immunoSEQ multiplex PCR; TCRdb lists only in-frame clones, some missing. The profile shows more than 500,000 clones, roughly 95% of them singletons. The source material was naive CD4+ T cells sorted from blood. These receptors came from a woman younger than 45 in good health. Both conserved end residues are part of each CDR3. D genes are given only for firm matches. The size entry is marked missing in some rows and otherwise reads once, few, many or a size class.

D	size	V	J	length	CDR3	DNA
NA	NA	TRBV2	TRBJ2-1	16	CASSEGSLSRYNEQFF	TGTGCCAGCAGTGAAGGGTCCCTTTCGCGTTACAATGAGCAGTTCTTC
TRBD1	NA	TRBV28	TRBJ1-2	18	CASIRQGATIARNYGYTF	TGTGCCAGCATCCGACAGGGGGCCACGATCGCCCGCAACTATGGCTACACCTTC
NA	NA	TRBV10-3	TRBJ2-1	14	CAISEGTLQDEQFF	TGTGCCATCAGTGAAGGGACCCTCCAGGATGAGCAGTTCTTC
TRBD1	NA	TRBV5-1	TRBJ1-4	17	CASSTGQGAPTNEKLFF	TGCGCCAGCAGCACGGGACAGGGGGCACCGACTAATGAAAAACTGTTTTTT
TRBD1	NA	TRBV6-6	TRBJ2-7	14	CASRPRTGSYEQYF	TGTGCCAGCAGACCAAGGACAGGCTCCTACGAGCAGTACTTC
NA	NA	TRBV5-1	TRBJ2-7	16	CASSPDLGAANYEQYF	TGCGCCAGCAGCCCCGATCTTGGGGCGGCCAACTACGAGCAGTACTTC
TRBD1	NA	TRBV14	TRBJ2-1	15	CASSQPGQGYNEQFF	TGTGCCAGCAGTCAGCCGGGACAGGGCTACAATGAGCAGTTCTTC
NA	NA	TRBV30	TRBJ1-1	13	CAWSGSMNTEAFF	TGTGCCTGGAGTGGGAGTATGAACACTGAAGCTTTCTTT
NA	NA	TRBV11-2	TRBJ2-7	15	CASRDNSIRRYEQYF	TGTGCCAGCAGAGATAACTCCATCCGCCGCTACGAGCAGTACTTC
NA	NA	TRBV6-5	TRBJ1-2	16	CASSYFQGGGGYGYTF	TGTGCCAGCAGTTACTTCCAGGGTGGGGGTGGCTATGGCTACACCTTC
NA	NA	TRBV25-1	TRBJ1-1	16	CASRVPGGGMNTEAFF	TGTGCCAGCAGAGTGCCGGGTGGGGGGATGAACACTGAAGCTTTCTTT
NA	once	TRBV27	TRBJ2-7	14	CASRAVGKPYEQYF	TGTGCCAGCAGGGCGGTCGGCAAGCCCTACGAGCAGTACTTC
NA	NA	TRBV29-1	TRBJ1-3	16	CSVVRTHSTSGNTIYF	TGCAGCGTTGTGAGGACACACTCCACCTCTGGAAACACCATATATTTT
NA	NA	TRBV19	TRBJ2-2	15	CASTPPGVRTGELFF	TGTGCCAGTACCCCTCCGGGAGTGAGGACCGGGGAGCTGTTTTTT
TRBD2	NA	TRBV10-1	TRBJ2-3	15	CASSVGLAFTDTQYF	TGCGCCAGCAGCGTGGGACTAGCGTTTACAGATACGCAGTATTTT
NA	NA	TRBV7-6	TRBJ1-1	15	CASSLATGVNTEAFF	TGTGCCAGCAGCTTAGCGACCGGGGTGAACACTGAAGCTTTCTTT
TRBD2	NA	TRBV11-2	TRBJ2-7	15	CASSFRTSGPYEQYF	TGTGCCAGCAGCTTTCGGACTAGCGGGCCCTACGAGCAGTACTTC
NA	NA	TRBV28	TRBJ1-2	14	CASSSYGGPRGYTF	TGTGCCAGCAGTTCGTACGGGGGACCCCGGGGCTACACCTTC
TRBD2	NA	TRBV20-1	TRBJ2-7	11	CSARGLAEQYF	TGCAGTGCTAGAGGACTAGCGGAGCAGTACTTC
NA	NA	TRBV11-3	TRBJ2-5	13	CASSIGQSETQYF	TGTGCCAGCAGCATTGGACAGTCAGAGACCCAGTACTTC
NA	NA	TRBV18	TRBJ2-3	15	CASSPSRELSDTQYF	TGTGCCAGCTCACCGTCCCGGGAGCTCTCAGATACGCAGTATTTT
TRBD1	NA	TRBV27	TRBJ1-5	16	CASSLSPDRGHQPQHF	TGTGCCAGCAGTTTATCCCCCGACAGGGGGCATCAGCCCCAGCATTTT
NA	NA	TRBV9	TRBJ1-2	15	CASSARTAANYGYTF	TGTGCCAGCAGCGCCCGGACAGCTGCTAACTATGGCTACACCTTC
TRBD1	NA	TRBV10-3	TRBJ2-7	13	CAIRTGTSYEQYF	TGTGCCATCAGGACAGGGACCTCCTACGAGCAGTACTTC
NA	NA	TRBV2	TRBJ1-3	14	CASSVGFPGNTIYF	TGTGCCAGCAGTGTAGGATTCCCTGGAAACACCATATATTTT
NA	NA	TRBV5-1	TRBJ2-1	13	CASSLALGYEQFF	TGCGCCAGCAGCTTGGCACTAGGCTATGAGCAGTTCTTC
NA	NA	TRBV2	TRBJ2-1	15	CASSEVAIPTNEQFF	TGTGCCAGCAGTGAGGTGGCCATCCCAACCAATGAGCAGTTCTTC